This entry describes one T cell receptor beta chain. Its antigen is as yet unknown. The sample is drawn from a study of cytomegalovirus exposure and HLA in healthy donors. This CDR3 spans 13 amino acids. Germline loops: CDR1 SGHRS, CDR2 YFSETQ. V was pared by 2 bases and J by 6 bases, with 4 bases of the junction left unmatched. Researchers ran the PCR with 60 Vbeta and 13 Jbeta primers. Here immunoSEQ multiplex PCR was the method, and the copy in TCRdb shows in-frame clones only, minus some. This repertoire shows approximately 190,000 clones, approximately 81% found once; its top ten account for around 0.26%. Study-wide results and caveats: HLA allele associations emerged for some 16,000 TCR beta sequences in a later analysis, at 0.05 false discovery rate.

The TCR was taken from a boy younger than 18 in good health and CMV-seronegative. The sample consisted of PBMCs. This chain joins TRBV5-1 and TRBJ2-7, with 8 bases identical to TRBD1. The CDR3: CASSFRQGAEQYF. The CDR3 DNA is TGCGCCAGCAGCTTTAGGCAGGGGGCCGAGCAGTACTTC.